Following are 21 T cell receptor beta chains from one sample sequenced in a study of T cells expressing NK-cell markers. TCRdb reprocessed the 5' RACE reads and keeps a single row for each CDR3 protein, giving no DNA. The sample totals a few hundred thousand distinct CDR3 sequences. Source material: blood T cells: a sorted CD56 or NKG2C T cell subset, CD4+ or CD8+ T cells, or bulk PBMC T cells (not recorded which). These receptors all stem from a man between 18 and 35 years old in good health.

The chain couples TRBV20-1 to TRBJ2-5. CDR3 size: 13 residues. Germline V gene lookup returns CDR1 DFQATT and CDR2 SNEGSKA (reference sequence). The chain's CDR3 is CSARAWKEETQYF.

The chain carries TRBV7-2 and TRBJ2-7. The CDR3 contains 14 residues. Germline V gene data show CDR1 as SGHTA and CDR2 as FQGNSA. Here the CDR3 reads CASSAHWSSYEQYF.

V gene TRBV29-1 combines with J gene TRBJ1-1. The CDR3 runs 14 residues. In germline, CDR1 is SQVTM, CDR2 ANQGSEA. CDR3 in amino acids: CSVATGGANTEAFF.

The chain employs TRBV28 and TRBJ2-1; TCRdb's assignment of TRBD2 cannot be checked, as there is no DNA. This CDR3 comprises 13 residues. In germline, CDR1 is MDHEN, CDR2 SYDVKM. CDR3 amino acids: CASSPTRIREQFF.

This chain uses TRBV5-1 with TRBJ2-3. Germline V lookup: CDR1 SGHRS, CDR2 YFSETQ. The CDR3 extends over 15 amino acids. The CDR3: CASSLAHLGPDTQYF.

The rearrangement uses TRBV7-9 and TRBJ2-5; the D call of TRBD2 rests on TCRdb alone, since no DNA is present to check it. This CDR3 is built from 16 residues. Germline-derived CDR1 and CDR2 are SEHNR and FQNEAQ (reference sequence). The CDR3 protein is CASNLPTSGSGETQYF.

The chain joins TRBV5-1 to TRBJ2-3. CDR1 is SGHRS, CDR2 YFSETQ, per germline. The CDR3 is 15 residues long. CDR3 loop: CASSFAQGGSDTQYF. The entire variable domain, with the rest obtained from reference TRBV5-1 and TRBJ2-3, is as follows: KAGVTQTPRYLIKTRGQQVTLSCSPISGHRSVSWYQQTPGQGLQFLFEYFSETQRNKGNFPGRFSGRQFSNSRSEMNVSTLELGDSALYLCASSFAQGGSDTQYFGPGTRLTVL.

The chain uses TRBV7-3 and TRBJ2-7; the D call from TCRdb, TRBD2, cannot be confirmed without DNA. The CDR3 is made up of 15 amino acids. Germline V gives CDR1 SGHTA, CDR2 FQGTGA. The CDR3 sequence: CASSLDLASLHEQYF.

The CDR3 loop is CSAVTGSGSYNEQFF. V and J are TRBV20-1 and TRBJ2-1; TCRdb calls TRBD1, which cannot be checked without DNA. There are 15 residues in the CDR3. The germline V gene encodes CDR1 DFQATT and CDR2 SNEGSKA (reference sequence).

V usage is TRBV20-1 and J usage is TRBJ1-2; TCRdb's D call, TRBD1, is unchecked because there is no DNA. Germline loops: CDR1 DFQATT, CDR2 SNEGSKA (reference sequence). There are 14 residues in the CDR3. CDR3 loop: CSARDMGASYGYTF.

The CDR3 loop is CSAREGSWGTDTQYF. The V call is TRBV20-1, the J call TRBJ2-3. The germline CDR1 and CDR2 sequences are DFQATT and SNEGSKA (reference sequence). The CDR3 consists of 15 residues.

The chain's CDR3 is CSAQSWEGYTF. The genes are TRBV20-1 and TRBJ1-2; with no DNA, the TCRdb D assignment of TRBD1 cannot be verified. The CDR3 length is 11 residues. Germline loops: CDR1 DFQATT, CDR2 SNEGSKA (reference sequence).

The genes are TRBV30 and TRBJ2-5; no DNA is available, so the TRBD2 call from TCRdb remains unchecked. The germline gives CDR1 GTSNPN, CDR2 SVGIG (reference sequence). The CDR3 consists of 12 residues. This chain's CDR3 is CAWTSGQETQYF.

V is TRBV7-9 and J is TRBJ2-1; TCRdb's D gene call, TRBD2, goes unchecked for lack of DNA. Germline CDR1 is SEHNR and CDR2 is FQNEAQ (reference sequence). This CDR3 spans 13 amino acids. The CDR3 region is CASNDGRAHEQFF.

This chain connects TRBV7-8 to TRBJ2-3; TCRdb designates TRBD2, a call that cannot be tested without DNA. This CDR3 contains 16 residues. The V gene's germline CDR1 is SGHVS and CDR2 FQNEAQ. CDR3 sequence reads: CASSFTWASGGDTQYF.

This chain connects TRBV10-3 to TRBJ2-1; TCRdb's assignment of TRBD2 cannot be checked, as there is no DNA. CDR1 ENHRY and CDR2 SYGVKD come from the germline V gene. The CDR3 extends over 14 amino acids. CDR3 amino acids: CATAGTSETVQQFF.

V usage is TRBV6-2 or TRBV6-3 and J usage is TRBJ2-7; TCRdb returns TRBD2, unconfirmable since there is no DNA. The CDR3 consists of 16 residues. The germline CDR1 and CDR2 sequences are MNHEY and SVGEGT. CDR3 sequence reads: CASSPRLALGSYEQYF.

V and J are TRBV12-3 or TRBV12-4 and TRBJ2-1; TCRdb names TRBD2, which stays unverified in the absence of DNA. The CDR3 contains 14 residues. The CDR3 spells CASRGLALYNEQFF.

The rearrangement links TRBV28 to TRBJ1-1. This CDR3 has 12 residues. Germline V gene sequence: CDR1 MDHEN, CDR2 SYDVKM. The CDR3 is CASESVGSAAFF.

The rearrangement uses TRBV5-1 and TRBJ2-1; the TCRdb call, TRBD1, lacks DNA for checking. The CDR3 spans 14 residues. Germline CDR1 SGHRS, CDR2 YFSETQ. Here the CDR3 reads CASSLDTGSNEQFF.

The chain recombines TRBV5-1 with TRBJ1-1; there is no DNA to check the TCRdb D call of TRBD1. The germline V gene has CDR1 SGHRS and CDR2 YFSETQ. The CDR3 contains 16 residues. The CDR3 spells CASSLTTGFMNTEAFF.